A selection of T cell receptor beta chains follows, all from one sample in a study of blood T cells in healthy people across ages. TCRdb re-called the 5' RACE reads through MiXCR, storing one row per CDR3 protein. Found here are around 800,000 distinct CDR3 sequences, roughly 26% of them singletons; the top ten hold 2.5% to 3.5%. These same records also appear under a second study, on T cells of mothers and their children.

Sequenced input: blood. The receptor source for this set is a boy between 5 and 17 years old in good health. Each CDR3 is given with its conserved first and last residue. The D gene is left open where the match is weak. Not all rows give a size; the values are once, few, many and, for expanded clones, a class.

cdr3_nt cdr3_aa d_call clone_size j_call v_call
TGTGCCAGCAGCCATCCTTTGGGAAGGCAGGAGACCCAGTACTTC CASSHPLGRQETQYF . . TRBJ2-5 TRBV14
TGTGCCAGCAGCTTAGTATCCAGGGGCGACACCATATATTTT CASSLVSRGDTIYF . . TRBJ1-3 TRBV7-2
TGTGCCAGCAGCGCAGATGACAGGGATAATGAGCAGTTCTTC CASSADDRDNEQFF TRBD1 . TRBJ2-1 TRBV9
TGTGCCAGCAGTTCCGCGGGGACAGGGGGGGAGACCCAGTACTTC CASSSAGTGGETQYF TRBD1 . TRBJ2-5 TRBV28
TGCAGTGCTAGAGATCCCCGGACGGGCGGAAACACCATATATTTT CSARDPRTGGNTIYF . . TRBJ1-3 TRBV20-1
TGTGCCAGCAGGTCTAGCGGTGGGGGACACACAGATACGCAGTATTTT CASRSSGGGHTDTQYF . . TRBJ2-3 TRBV6-6
TGTGCCAGCAGCGCACGGGGGGCAACCTACAATGAGCAGTTCTTC CASSARGATYNEQFF . . TRBJ2-1 TRBV2
TGTGCCAGCAGCTTAGGGGACACAGTCTATAATTCACCCCTCCACTTT CASSLGDTVYNSPLHF . few TRBJ1-6 TRBV7-9
TGTGCCAGCAGTTTCCGCCTCACTAGCGAGAGAGAGACCCAGTACTTC CASSFRLTSERETQYF TRBD2 few TRBJ2-5 TRBV28
TGTGCCAGCAGAGGGACAGGGGGCCACTATGGCTACACCTTC CASRGTGGHYGYTF TRBD1 . TRBJ1-2 TRBV2
TGTGCCAGCAGCTCCCTCGGAAAACCGTTTTTT CASSSLGKPFF . few TRBJ1-4 TRBV12-3/TRBV12-4
TGTGCCAGCAGGCGACCCGGGGCCTTTAATGAGCAGTTCTTC CASRRPGAFNEQFF . few TRBJ2-1 TRBV6-6
TGTGCCAGCAGCTTTGGAGCGGGGGGGCCAGAAGAGACCCAGTACTTC CASSFGAGGPEETQYF TRBD2 . TRBJ2-5 TRBV7-6
TGTGCCAGCATCTTGACGACAGGGGCCGGCACAGATACGCAGTATTTT CASILTTGAGTDTQYF TRBD1 few TRBJ2-3 TRBV2
TGTGCCAGCAGTGAAACGGGGGCGAGTGAAAAACTGTTTTTT CASSETGASEKLFF . . TRBJ1-4 TRBV2
TGCGCCACCTCAGGGGGGCACAATGAGCGGTTCTTC CATSGGHNERFF . . TRBJ2-1 TRBV5-1
TGTGCCAGCAGCTTATGGGACAGCCCCACAGATACGCAGTATTTT CASSLWDSPTDTQYF TRBD1 . TRBJ2-3 TRBV7-2
TGTGCCAGCAGCCCTCCGGGGGTAGAAGGTACCCAGTACTTC CASSPPGVEGTQYF . . TRBJ2-7 TRBV6-5
TGCAGCGTTGAATGGCTAGCGGGAAGGGATACGCAGTATTTT CSVEWLAGRDTQYF TRBD2 . TRBJ2-3 TRBV29-1
TGTGCCAGCAGCTTAGGGCCCGGTCCCCCAGAGACCCAGTACTTC CASSLGPGPPETQYF . once TRBJ2-5 TRBV11-2
TGCAGTGCGAGGACAGTAAGCTATGGCTACACCTTC CSARTVSYGYTF . . TRBJ1-2 TRBV20-1
TGTGCCAGCTCAAAAGGGGGAAGTAGCACAGATACGCAGTATTTT CASSKGGSSTDTQYF . . TRBJ2-3 TRBV7-9
TGCGCCAGCAGCTTGGAGGCAGAGCTACCCTACGAGCAGTACTTC CASSLEAELPYEQYF . few TRBJ2-7 TRBV5-1
TGTGCCAGCAGCTTACCCCCAGGGGAGGGGCCGAATGAAAAACTGTTTTTT CASSLPPGEGPNEKLFF . . TRBJ1-4 TRBV7-2
TGTGCCAGCAGTTTTATCAGGACAGGGGGAAACACCATATATTTT CASSFIRTGGNTIYF TRBD1 . TRBJ1-3 TRBV12-3/TRBV12-4
TGCAGTGCCCGCCCCGGAGGGCAGCCCCAGCATTTT CSARPGGQPQHF . . TRBJ1-5 TRBV20-1
TGTGCCAGCAGCCTTTTTAGGACAGGGGGATTGACCTACAATGAGCAGTTCTTC CASSLFRTGGLTYNEQFF TRBD1 few TRBJ2-1 TRBV28
TGTGCCAGCAGTTTGGGACAGGGGGAAGAGACCCAGCACTTC CASSLGQGEETQHF TRBD1 few TRBJ2-1 TRBV12-3/TRBV12-4
TGTGCCAGCAGCCGGGGGACTAGCGGGATCCAAGAGACCCAGTACTTC CASSRGTSGIQETQYF TRBD2 few TRBJ2-5 TRBV4-2
TGTGCCAGCAGCTTGCCCAGCGGGGAGCCTTACAATGAGCAGTTCTTC CASSLPSGEPYNEQFF TRBD2 many TRBJ2-1 TRBV7-9
TGCAGCGTGGCCGGGGGAGACCAAGAGACCCAGTACTTC CSVAGGDQETQYF . few TRBJ2-5 TRBV29-1
TGCAGTGCTAGAGATGGGGAGCGGGAAAACAACTACGAGCAGTACTTC CSARDGERENNYEQYF TRBD2 . TRBJ2-7 TRBV20-1
TGTGCCAGCAGCCAAGATCACGCCCCCGGGGGGATCAGCACAGATACGCAGTATTTT CASSQDHAPGGISTDTQYF TRBD2 few TRBJ2-3 TRBV3-1
TGTGCCAGCAGCGCGGAAGGAGTGCTTGAGCAGTTCTTC CASSAEGVLEQFF . few TRBJ2-1 TRBV7-9
TGTGCCAGCAGTTACGCGAGGGACTCCGTTATGGATCAGTACTTC CASSYARDSVMDQYF . . TRBJ2-4 TRBV6-6
TGTGCCAGCAGCCAAAGCAGGGGCAATGAGCAGTTCTTC CASSQSRGNEQFF . . TRBJ2-1 TRBV14
TGTGCCATCAGTGTCGAGGGGCATACAGATACGCAGTATTTT CAISVEGHTDTQYF . . TRBJ2-3 TRBV10-3
TGTGCCAGCAGCCCGAGGGCTAGCGGGGGCACCTCCTACAATGAGCAGTTCTTC CASSPRASGGTSYNEQFF TRBD2 . TRBJ2-1 TRBV5-5
TGTGCCAGCAGCGTTCAGACGAACACTGAAGCTTTCTTT CASSVQTNTEAFF . few TRBJ1-1 TRBV9
TGTGCCAGCAGCCCGGGGCACCGAGTCGGCTATGGCTACACCTTC CASSPGHRVGYGYTF . few TRBJ1-2 TRBV7-8
TGTGCCAGCAGTTACTCGATTGGGGGAGCCAAAAACATTCGGTACTTC CASSYSIGGAKNIRYF . . TRBJ2-4 TRBV6-5
TGTGCCAGCAGCGAACCCGGGGGGAAAAGCACCTACAATGAGCAGTTCTTC CASSEPGGKSTYNEQFF TRBD2 . TRBJ2-1 TRBV3-1
TGTGCCAGCCGCCCCCTAAGCGATGAGCAGTTCTTC CASRPLSDEQFF . few TRBJ2-1 TRBV11-1
TGCGCCAGCAACCCCTCGGGGGTAGAGACCCAGTACTTC CASNPSGVETQYF . few TRBJ2-5 TRBV4-1